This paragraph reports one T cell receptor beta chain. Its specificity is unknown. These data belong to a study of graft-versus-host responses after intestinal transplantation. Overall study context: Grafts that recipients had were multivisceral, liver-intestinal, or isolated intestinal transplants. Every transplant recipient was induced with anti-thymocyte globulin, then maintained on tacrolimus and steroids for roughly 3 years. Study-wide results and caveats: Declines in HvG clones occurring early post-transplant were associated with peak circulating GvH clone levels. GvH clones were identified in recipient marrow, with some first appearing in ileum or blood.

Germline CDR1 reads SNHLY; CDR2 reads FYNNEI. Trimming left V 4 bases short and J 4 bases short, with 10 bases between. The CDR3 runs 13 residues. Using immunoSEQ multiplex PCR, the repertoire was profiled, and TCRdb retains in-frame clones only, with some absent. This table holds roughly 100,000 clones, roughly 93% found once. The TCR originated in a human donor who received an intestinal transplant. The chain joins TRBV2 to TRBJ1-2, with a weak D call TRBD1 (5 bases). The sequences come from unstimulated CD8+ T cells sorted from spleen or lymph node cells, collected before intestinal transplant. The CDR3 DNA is TGTGCCAGCAGTGTGGGGCAGATCTATGGCTACACCTTC. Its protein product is CASSVGQIYGYTF.